This T cell receptor (beta chain) came from a study of blood T cell repertoires in COVID-19. Here immunoSEQ multiplex PCR was the method, and the copy in TCRdb shows in-frame clones only, minus some. Here the sample spans roughly 290,000 clones, around 90% being singletons. This clone turned up a few times. The CDR3 extends over 11 amino acids. Trimming took 5 bases from V and 8 from J, leaving 7 bases between them. Per germline, CDR1 SGHTA and CDR2 FQGNSA. Participants' own reports of clinical history determined their cohort assignment. This sequence was found in a woman in her thirties or forties who had recovered from COVID-19. Sequenced sample: PBMCs or T cells enriched from blood (not recorded which). V gene TRBV7-2 combines with J gene TRBJ2-1; D is possibly TRBD1 (5 bases). In nucleotides, the CDR3 is TGTGCCAGCAGCCAAGGGGATGAGCAGTTCTTC. Its protein product is CASSQGDEQFF.